A single sample is the source of the 2 T cell receptor beta chains below, sequenced in a study of control samples from healthy donors and cancer patients. Assay: immunoSEQ multiplex PCR; the TCRdb copy retains only in-frame clones and omits some. Of 6,000 to 7,000 clones listed, 76% were seen once; the top ten hold approximately 16%. The specimen was formalin-fixed, paraffin-embedded tissue. The receptors originated from a male donor with melanoma.

The gene calls are TRBV11-2 and TRBJ1-6, with D possibly being TRBD1 (6 bases). V was clipped by 3 bases and J by 14 bases, with 11 bases between them. Germline-derived CDR1 and CDR2 are SGHAT and FQNNGV. The CDR3 has 12 amino acids. The CDR3: CASSFEGTTLHF. The CDR3 DNA is TGTGCCAGCAGCTTTGAAGGGACAACCCTCCACTTT.

This clone has just a few counts. The J gene is TRBJ1-2, the V gene TRBV5-1; D not resolved. The CDR3 covers 14 residues. Germline-derived CDR1 and CDR2 are SGHRS and YFSETQ. V was cut by 0 bases and J by 4 bases, with 10 bases left in between. The CDR3 DNA reads as TGCGCCAGCAGCTTGGACGTTGGGTCCTATGGCTACACCTTC. Amino acids: CASSLDVGSYGYTF.